This T cell receptor beta chain stems from a study of cytomegalovirus exposure and HLA in healthy donors. Background on the study: Early released data comprised around 79 million unique TCRs from HLA-typed donors.

The PCR used 60 Vbeta and 13 Jbeta primers. Measured with immunoSEQ multiplex PCR; TCRdb has only the in-frame clones, and not every one. This sample lists 150,000 or so clones; its ten largest clones have approximately 2%. CDR3 length: 14 amino acids. Germline loops: CDR1 SGHTA, CDR2 FQGNSA. V lost 2 bases to trimming and J lost 8 bases, with 13 bases between them. The origin of this receptor is a man aged 25 to 40 in good health and CMV-seronegative. The chain is built from TRBV7-2 and TRBJ2-1; tentative D call: TRBD1 (5 bases). Sequenced input: PBMCs. The CDR3 DNA is TGTGCCAGCAGCTTATGGCCGCAGGGTGATGAGCAGTTCTTC. It yields the protein CASSLWPQGDEQFF.